These T cell receptor beta chains were read from a single sample in a study of blood T cell repertoires in COVID-19. Produced via immunoSEQ multiplex PCR; TCRdb's table is partial and in-frame only. The sample lists approximately 300,000 clones; around nine tenths were seen once. Material: PBMCs or T cells enriched from blood (not recorded which). These receptors all stem from a woman in her 30s who had been exposed to COVID-19. Both conserved end residues are part of each CDR3. The order of the fields is CDR3 length, V gene, CDR3 protein.

len: 16
v_gene: TRBV4-1
CDR3aa: CASSLFPGQRNTEAFF

len: 15
v_gene: TRBV7-9
CDR3aa: CASSLLAGGTDTQYF

len: 12
v_gene: TRBV7-9
CDR3aa: CASSSRTYGYTF

len: 14
v_gene: TRBV5-1
CDR3aa: CASSLGPVPYGYTF

len: 16
v_gene: TRBV19
CDR3aa: CASSTLAGGLQETQYF

len: 16
v_gene: TRBV19
CDR3aa: CASSPIPGQIYTEAFF

len: 19
v_gene: TRBV1
CDR3aa: CTSSQDLSLAGGSTDTQYF

len: 11
v_gene: TRBV7-2
CDR3aa: CASSLVGTQYF

len: 14
v_gene: TRBV5-1
CDR3aa: CASSKERGANEQYF

len: 18
v_gene: TRBV7-9
CDR3aa: CASRPTGTSGGKYNEQFF

len: 13
v_gene: TRBV9
CDR3aa: CASSVDWAYEQFF

len: 15
v_gene: TRBV6-5
CDR3aa: CASSRAGQEKNTQYF

len: 16
v_gene: TRBV5-1
CDR3aa: CASSLARVGQGYGYTF

len: 14
v_gene: TRBV6-5
CDR3aa: CASSNTGGTYEQYF